The rows below give T cell receptor beta chains drawn from one sample of a study of early T cells in non-severe SARS-CoV-2 infection. One entry per CDR3 protein results from TCRdb running MiXCR on the 5' RACE reads. This table has 95,000 to 100,000 distinct CDR3 sequences, less than 15% appearing once. Sequences were obtained from whole blood. The receptor source for this set is an adult who was a healthcare worker with PCR-confirmed SARS-CoV-2 infection or an uninfected control (not recorded which). The CDR3 runs from the conserved cysteine through the conserved F or W. A D gene is named only where the DNA matches it firmly. Size is omitted from some rows. Given values are once, few, many or a class for expanded clones.

D gene | J gene | V gene | clone size | CDR3 protein | CDR3 DNA
TRBD1 | TRBJ1-4 | TRBV2 | - | CASTGTGGAVGEKLFF | TGTGCCAGCACCGGGACAGGGGGCGCGGTCGGTGAAAAACTGTTTTTT
- | TRBJ2-7 | TRBV29-1 | few | CSVEALRGDEQYF | TGCAGCGTTGAAGCCCTGAGGGGGGACGAGCAGTACTTC
- | TRBJ2-3 | TRBV20-1 | - | CSAFSHDTQYF | TGCAGTGCCTTTTCCCATGATACGCAGTATTTT
- | TRBJ2-7 | TRBV11-2 | - | CASSSWERAPYEQYF | TGTGCCAGCAGCTCATGGGAGAGAGCCCCCTACGAGCAGTACTTC
- | TRBJ1-5 | TRBV7-8 | few | CASSQVDGGSGHQPQHF | TGTGCCAGCAGCCAAGTGGACGGGGGGAGTGGTCATCAGCCCCAGCATTTT
- | TRBJ2-2 | TRBV4-1 | once | CASSQGTGELFF | TGCGCCAGCAGCCAAGGGACCGGGGAGCTGTTTTTT
- | TRBJ1-6 | TRBV28 | - | CASSQSLSPIPLHF | TGTGCCAGCAGCCAGTCCTTATCCCCCATACCCCTCCACTTT
TRBD1 | TRBJ1-2 | TRBV5-4 | - | CASSHNRQGEYGYTF | TGTGCCAGCAGCCACAACCGACAGGGGGAGTATGGCTACACCTTC
- | TRBJ2-1 | TRBV2 | few | CASSPARGSAYNEQFF | TGTGCCAGCAGTCCCGCCCGGGGGAGCGCCTACAATGAGCAGTTCTTC
- | TRBJ1-1 | TRBV20-1 | few | CTLRGTELEAFF | TGCACCCTCCGAGGGACGGAGCTTGAAGCTTTCTTT
TRBD1 | TRBJ1-2 | TRBV28 | few | CASSTATGANGYTF | TGTGCCAGCAGTACCGCCACAGGGGCGAATGGCTACACCTTC
- | TRBJ2-5 | TRBV6-6 | many | CASGDGGAQYF | TGTGCCAGCGGGGATGGGGGTGCCCAGTACTTC
TRBD1 | TRBJ2-3 | TRBV18 | few | CASSPKQGAGTDTQYF | TGTGCCAGCTCACCTAAACAGGGGGCCGGGACAGATACGCAGTATTTT
- | TRBJ2-1 | TRBV29-1 | - | CSARGQILYNEQFF | TGCAGCGCCAGAGGACAGATTCTATACAATGAGCAGTTCTTC
- | TRBJ1-5 | TRBV6-2/TRBV6-3 | few | CASTPGRRVKQPQHF | TGTGCCAGCACCCCGGGGCGAAGGGTAAAACAGCCCCAGCATTTT
TRBD1 | TRBJ1-2 | TRBV7-9 | many | CASSLVRGRGHGYTF | TGTGCCAGCAGCTTAGTAAGGGGCAGGGGGCATGGCTACACCTTC
- | TRBJ2-3 | TRBV11-2 | - | CASSSLGHSTDTQYF | TGTGCCAGCAGCTCCCTGGGACACAGCACAGATACGCAGTATTTT
TRBD2 | TRBJ2-1 | TRBV7-3 | many | CASSSSSGIYNEQFF | TGTGCCAGCAGCTCCTCTAGCGGGATATACAATGAGCAGTTCTTC
- | TRBJ2-7 | TRBV29-1 | - | CSVYTTYEQYF | TGCAGCGTTTACACCACCTACGAGCAGTACTTC
- | TRBJ1-2 | TRBV7-2 | - | CASSPRGGYGYTF | TGTGCCAGCAGCCCGAGAGGAGGGTATGGCTACACCTTC
- | TRBJ2-3 | TRBV20-1 | few | CSARDERTGTDTQYF | TGCAGTGCTAGAGATGAGAGAACGGGCACAGATACGCAGTATTTT
TRBD1 | TRBJ1-5 | TRBV7-2 | - | CASSPTGDRHQPQHF | TGTGCCAGCAGTCCCACCGGGGACAGGCATCAGCCCCAGCATTTT
- | TRBJ2-1 | TRBV5-1 | many | CASSLEGRGNEQFF | TGCGCCAGCAGCTTGGAGGGGAGAGGGAATGAGCAGTTCTTC
- | TRBJ1-2 | TRBV20-1 | few | CSARESAKANYGYTF | TGCAGTGCTAGAGAGTCGGCCAAAGCCAACTATGGCTACACCTTC
- | TRBJ2-7 | TRBV5-6 | - | CASSLSAGRSSYEQYF | TGTGCCAGCAGCTTGTCCGCCGGACGGAGCTCCTACGAGCAGTACTTC
- | TRBJ2-2 | TRBV29-1 | few | CSASGNTGELFF | TGCAGCGCCTCAGGAAACACCGGGGAGCTGTTTTTT
TRBD1 | TRBJ2-3 | TRBV20-1 | - | CSAKVRTGNTDTQYF | TGCAGTGCCAAAGTGCGGACAGGGAACACAGATACGCAGTATTTT
- | TRBJ1-5 | TRBV6-2/TRBV6-3 | - | CASSSGSSLGNQPQHF | TGTGCCAGCAGTTCAGGCTCGTCATTAGGGAATCAGCCCCAGCATTTT
TRBD2 | TRBJ2-5 | TRBV11-2 | - | CASSDILGGGSRETQYF | TGTGCCAGCAGCGATATACTAGGCGGGGGTTCCAGAGAGACCCAGTACTTC
TRBD1 | TRBJ1-3 | TRBV7-2 | many | CASNNRGAGNTIYF | TGTGCCAGCAACAACAGGGGAGCTGGAAACACCATATATTTT
- | TRBJ2-6 | TRBV6-5 | many | CASSYPSSGANVLTF | TGTGCCAGCAGTTACCCGAGCTCTGGGGCCAACGTCCTGACTTTC
TRBD1 | TRBJ1-3 | TRBV11-3 | few | CASSSGDSGNTIYF | TGTGCCAGCAGCTCCGGGGACAGTGGAAACACCATATATTTT
- | TRBJ1-1 | TRBV13 | few | CASSLVSMEVNTEAFF | TGTGCCAGCAGCTTAGTTTCGATGGAGGTGAACACTGAAGCTTTCTTT
TRBD2 | TRBJ2-1 | TRBV7-2 | few | CASSPRGSAGGYNEQFF | TGTGCCAGCAGCCCTAGGGGTAGCGCGGGGGGATACAATGAGCAGTTCTTC
- | TRBJ2-5 | TRBV5-4 | many | CASSKKTKETQYF | TGTGCCAGCAGCAAGAAGACGAAAGAGACCCAGTACTTC
TRBD2 | TRBJ2-5 | TRBV28 | many | CASSFLLAGATGETQYF | TGTGCCAGCAGTTTCTTACTAGCGGGGGCAACGGGAGAGACCCAGTACTTC
- | TRBJ2-1 | TRBV27 | few | CASNGQGVGSEQFF | TGTGCCAGCAACGGGCAGGGAGTAGGGTCTGAGCAGTTCTTC
- | TRBJ2-2 | TRBV12-3/TRBV12-4 | many | CASSYGRNYANTGELFF | TGTGCCAGCAGTTACGGACGGAATTACGCGAACACCGGGGAGCTGTTTTTT
TRBD1 | TRBJ1-1 | TRBV6-5 | many | CASSSSFTGGTEAFF | TGTGCCAGCAGTTCCTCATTTACAGGGGGCACTGAAGCTTTCTTT
TRBD1 | TRBJ2-7 | TRBV2 | - | CASRATGGDYEQYF | TGTGCCAGCAGGGCGACAGGGGGCGATTACGAGCAGTACTTC